What follows are 25 T cell receptor beta chains derived from one specimen sequenced in a study of blood T cell repertoires in COVID-19. Clones were sequenced by immunoSEQ multiplex PCR, and TCRdb holds only the in-frame ones, with some missing. Among nearly 200,000 clones listed, about 85% were seen once. The sample taken for sequencing was peripheral blood. The receptors stem from a human donor in a cohort sampled during active COVID-19.

The rearrangement links TRBV2 to TRBJ2-7; perhaps TRBD2 as D (5 bases). Germline values: CDR1 SNHLY, CDR2 FYNNEI. V lost 2 bases and J lost 1, with 9 bases in between. The CDR3 runs 14 residues. The CDR3 is CASSEPEASYEQYF. As DNA, the CDR3 is TGTGCCAGCAGTGAACCGGAGGCGTCCTACGAGCAGTACTTC.

This sequence joins TRBV19 and TRBJ1-6; 10 positions match TRBD1. Germline-derived CDR1 and CDR2 are LNHDA and SQIVND (reference sequence). V lost 9 bases to trimming and J lost 7 bases; unmatched junction nucleotides: 9. CDR3 length: 15 residues. The CDR3 region has the DNA TGTGCCAGCAATACCTGGGACAGGGGAAATTCACCCCTCCACTTT. Translating it yields CASNTWDRGNSPLHF.

The chain uses TRBV5-1 and TRBJ2-2, with 8 nucleotides matching TRBD1. The CDR3 loop spans 13 amino acids. Germline CDR1 reads SGHRS; CDR2 reads YFSETQ. Trimming at V came to 5 bases and at J to 4 bases, leaving 1 base not matched to a gene. CDR3 amino acids: CASSGQGTGELFF. In DNA, the CDR3 is TGCGCCAGCAGTGGACAGGGCACCGGGGAGCTGTTTTTT.

The chain has TRBV2 and TRBJ2-7; D is uncertain. Between the trimmed V and J ends, which lost 7 bases and 3 bases, there was a span of 13 bases. CDR1 is SNHLY, CDR2 FYNNEI, per germline. CDR3 size: 13 residues. The CDR3 reads CASKWNSNYEQYF. For the CDR3, the DNA is TGTGCCAGCAAGTGGAACAGTAACTACGAGCAGTACTTC.

The chain joins TRBV5-6 to TRBJ1-1; D gene uncertain. V lost 2 bases and J lost 2, with 7 bases in between. Germline CDR1 SGHDT, CDR2 YYEEEE. The CDR3 covers 13 residues. CDR3 coding DNA: TGTGCCAGCAGCTTTTCAGGTAACACTGAAGCTTTCTTT. Translating gives CASSFSGNTEAFF. The full variable domain, completed using reference TRBV5-6 and TRBJ1-1, is DAGVTQSPTHLIKTRGQQVTLRCSPKSGHDTVSWYQQALGQGPQFIFQYYEEEERQRGNFPDRFSGHQFPNYSSELNVNALLLGDSALYLCASSFSGNTEAFFGQGTRLTVV.

J is TRBJ2-1 and V is TRBV11-1; a possible D gene is TRBD2 (6 bases). The CDR3 runs to 15 residues. V was trimmed by 1 base and J by 9 bases, leaving 16 bases between them. Germline V gene sequence: CDR1 SGHAT, CDR2 FQDESV (reference sequence). The CDR3 region is CASSLVETPGSEQFF. The CDR3 DNA reads TGTGCCAGCAGCTTAGTTGAGACCCCCGGGAGTGAGCAGTTCTTC.

The chain combines TRBV30 with TRBJ1-1; maybe TRBD1 (6 bases). The CDR3 is 12 amino acids. Trimming removed 1 base at V and 4 bases at J, with 7 bases between. CDR1 and CDR2 (germline): GTSNPN, SVGIG (reference sequence). The CDR3 region has the DNA TGTGCCTGGAGTGAAGGGGGCACTGAAGCTTTCTTT. Translation gives CAWSEGGTEAFF.

The chain combines TRBV19 with TRBJ1-5, with TRBD1 matching over 9 bases. Trimming at V came to 7 bases and at J to 3 bases, leaving 7 bases not matched to a gene. Germline-derived CDR1 and CDR2 are LNHDA and SQIVND (reference sequence). CDR3 length: 15 amino acids. The CDR3 sequence is CASTRGQGFNQPQHF. As DNA, the CDR3 is TGTGCCAGTACCCGGGGACAGGGCTTCAATCAGCCCCAGCATTTT. The whole variable domain, remainder taken from reference TRBV19 and TRBJ1-5, is DGGITQSPKYLFRKEGQNVTLSCEQNLNHDAMYWYRQDPGQGLRLIYYSQIVNDFQKGDIAEGYSVSREKKESFPLTVTSAQKNPTAFYLCASTRGQGFNQPQHFGDGTRLSIL.

This clone was detected only a few times. The chain uses TRBV20-1 and TRBJ1-2; no clear D. Germline V CDR1 and CDR2: DFQATT, SNEGSKA (reference sequence). CDR3 length: 11 amino acids. V lost 6 bases and J 9 bases, leaving 14 bases between the germline ends. CDR3 nucleotides: TGCAGTGCCCGTGCTGGGAGCAGCTACACCTTC. Protein: CSARAGSSYTF.

V usage is TRBV7-3 and J usage is TRBJ1-1; D gene uncertain. Germline CDR1 and CDR2: SGHTA and FQGTGA. The CDR3 runs to 18 residues. Trimming took 5 bases from V and 1 from J, leaving 23 bases between them. CDR3 residues: CASSPQAYGGNENTEAFF. Written as DNA, the CDR3 is TGTGCCAGCAGCCCCCAGGCTTATGGAGGGAATGAGAACACTGAAGCTTTCTTT.

The J gene is TRBJ2-3, the V gene TRBV5-1; D gene ambiguous. Germline V CDR1 and CDR2: SGHRS, YFSETQ. The CDR3 totals 14 residues. V was pared by 5 bases and J by 5 bases, with 15 bases between. Written as DNA, the CDR3 is TGCGCCAGCAGGCTCGCCACGGTTCAAGATACGCAGTATTTT. Translation gives CASRLATVQDTQYF. The entire variable domain, with the rest obtained from reference TRBV5-1 and TRBJ2-3, is as follows: KAGVTQTPRYLIKTRGQQVTLSCSPISGHRSVSWYQQTPGQGLQFLFEYFSETQRNKGNFPGRFSGRQFSNSRSEMNVSTLELGDSALYLCASRLATVQDTQYFGPGTRLTVL.

Here the CDR3 DNA reads TGTGCCAGTAGTCAACCCCGGGGGAGGGGTTTAACTGAAGCTTTCTTT. It translates to CASSQPRGRGLTEAFF. The genes are TRBV19 and TRBJ1-1, with D perhaps matching TRBD1 (5 bases). V was pared by 5 bases and J by 5 bases, with 21 bases between. This CDR3 region has 16 residues. Germline values: CDR1 LNHDA, CDR2 SQIVND (reference sequence). The variable domain in full, completed from reference TRBV19 and TRBJ1-1, reads DGGITQSPKYLFRKEGQNVTLSCEQNLNHDAMYWYRQDPGQGLRLIYYSQIVNDFQKGDIAEGYSVSREKKESFPLTVTSAQKNPTAFYLCASSQPRGRGLTEAFFGQGTRLTVV.

The V call is TRBV7-2, the J call TRBJ2-7; TRBD1 matches at 8 bases. V dropped 5 bases and J dropped 5; count of bases not matched to a gene: 11. CDR1 is SGHTA, CDR2 FQGNSA, per germline. This CDR3 has 15 residues. For the CDR3, the DNA is TGTGCCAGCAGCGCAGACAGGGGCGATATTAACGAGCAGTACTTC. This codes for CASSADRGDINEQYF.

This sequence joins TRBV18 and TRBJ1-2, with TRBD1 matching over 10 bases. The germline gives CDR1 KGHSH, CDR2 LQKENI. V was clipped by 0 bases and J by 7 bases; unmatched bases: 5. CDR3 length: 15 amino acids. The CDR3 sequence is CASSPPDRGRSGYTF. The CDR3 region has the DNA TGTGCCAGCTCACCACCGGACAGGGGGAGAAGTGGCTACACCTTC.

The chain is built from TRBV29-1 and TRBJ1-1, with 10 bases aligning to TRBD1. Germline V gene sequence: CDR1 SQVTM, CDR2 ANQGSEA. V shed 4 bases, J shed 3 bases, and the junction held 5 bases outside the gene matches. CDR3 length: 14 amino acids. The CDR3 coding sequence is TGCAGCGTTGGACAGGGGGCAATCGACACTGAAGCTTTCTTT. Translating gives CSVGQGAIDTEAFF.

CDR3 sequence reads: CATSRDLAVPGNGYTF. The CDR3 bases are TGTGCCACCAGCAGAGATCTGGCCGTTCCAGGGAACGGCTACACCTTC. V and J are TRBV15 and TRBJ1-2; possibly TRBD1 for D (5 bases). There are 16 residues in the CDR3. V was clipped by 0 bases and J by 8 bases, with 19 bases between them. Germline lookup yields CDR1 LNHNV and CDR2 YYDKDF (reference sequence).

V and J are TRBV7-2 and TRBJ2-5; D might be TRBD2 (5 bases). V was shortened by 2 bases and J by 4 bases, with 17 bases between the two germline ends. The CDR3 length is 16 residues. CDR1 SGHTA and CDR2 FQGNSA come from the germline V gene. DNA for the CDR3: TGTGCCAGCAGCTTAATTGGGTACGGGGTTCGAGAGACCCAGTACTTC. This encodes CASSLIGYGVRETQYF. The full variable domain, rest sourced from reference TRBV7-2 and TRBJ2-5, is GAGVSQSPSNKVTEKGKDVELRCDPISGHTALYWYRQSLGQGLEFLIYFQGNSAPDKSGLPSDRFSAERTGGSVSTLTIQRTQQEDSAVYLCASSLIGYGVRETQYFGPGTRLLVL.

The V gene is TRBV9, the J gene TRBJ2-2; TRBD2 might be the D (5 bases). V lost 4 bases to trimming and J lost 3 bases, with 10 bases between them. The germline V gene encodes CDR1 SGDLS and CDR2 YYNGEE. The CDR3 has 14 amino acids. The CDR3 protein is CASSPDYHTGELFF. Here the CDR3 DNA reads TGTGCCAGCAGCCCCGACTACCACACCGGGGAGCTGTTTTTT.

This chain uses TRBV19 with TRBJ2-3; 9 bases are a match to TRBD2. Germline V gene lookup returns CDR1 LNHDA and CDR2 SQIVND (reference sequence). The CDR3 sequence is 17 residues long. V shed 3 bases, J shed 2 bases, and the junction held 9 bases outside the gene matches. CDR3 loop: CASSIRGLAGITDTQYF. DNA for the CDR3: TGTGCCAGTAGTATCCGGGGTCTAGCGGGAATCACAGATACGCAGTATTTT.

The CDR3 loop reads CASSLAGDREQYV. CDR3 coding DNA: TGTGCCAGCTCACTAGCGGGGGATCGGGAGCAGTACGTC. V gene TRBV18 combines with J gene TRBJ2-7, with 9 nucleotides matching TRBD2. CDR3 length: 13 residues. After removal of 4 bases from V and 7 bases from J, the junction contained 5 bases not matched to a gene. Germline lookup yields CDR1 KGHSH and CDR2 LQKENI.

This clone was detected only once. The chain is built from TRBV6-5 and TRBJ2-3, with 12 bases identical to TRBD2. This CDR3 contains 15 residues. The V and J ends lost 6 bases and 5 bases, in that order; junction bases with no gene match: 6. Germline loops: CDR1 MNHEY, CDR2 SVGAGI. This CDR3 is CASRWTSGTGDTQYF. CDR3 bases: TGTGCCAGCAGGTGGACTAGCGGGACCGGAGATACGCAGTATTTT.

V gene TRBV28 combines with J gene TRBJ1-1; a weak D match, TRBD1 (6 bases). Germline V gene data show CDR1 as MDHEN and CDR2 as SYDVKM. V lost 2 bases and J lost 8, with 9 bases in between. The CDR3 spans 12 residues. CDR3 sequence reads: CASSLTGIEAFF. The CDR3 bases are TGTGCCAGCAGTTTAACAGGGATAGAAGCTTTCTTT. Combining the CDR3 with reference TRBV28 and TRBJ1-1 gives the whole variable domain DVKVTQSSRYLVKRTGEKVFLECVQDMDHENMFWYRQDPGLGLRLIYFSYDVKMKEKGDIPEGYSVSREKKERFSLILESASTNQTSMYLCASSLTGIEAFFGQGTRLTVV.

The chain combines TRBV5-6 with TRBJ1-2; 8 bases agree with TRBD1. This CDR3 comprises 14 residues. V dropped 2 bases and J dropped 6; count of bases not matched to a gene: 6. In germline, CDR1 is SGHDT, CDR2 YYEEEE. The DNA of the CDR3 is TGTGCCAGCAGCTTCACAGGGGGAGTTAATGGCTACACCTTC. Its translation is CASSFTGGVNGYTF.

This rearrangement joins TRBV27 to TRBJ1-1; 12 bases match TRBD1. In germline, CDR1 is MNHEY, CDR2 SMNVEV (reference sequence). This CDR3 region has 15 residues. V lost 5 bases and J lost 4; bases outside the gene matches: 5. The DNA for the CDR3 is TGTGCCAGCAGTCTCGGGACAGGGGGCTTCACTGAAGCTTTCTTT. Its protein product is CASSLGTGGFTEAFF.

V is TRBV7-7 and J is TRBJ2-2; the match to TRBD1 covers 8 bases. V gave up 8 bases and J gave up 7 bases; unmatched junction bases: 9. This CDR3 is built from 14 residues. Germline assignment: CDR1 SSHAT and CDR2 FNYEAQ (reference sequence). The CDR3 loop reads CASGGDRFGGELFF. The CDR3 DNA is TGTGCCAGCGGAGGGGACAGGTTCGGCGGGGAGCTGTTTTTT. The full variable domain, completed using reference TRBV7-7 and TRBJ2-2, is GAGVSQSPRYKVTKRGQDVTLRCDPISSHATLYWYQQALGQGPEFLTYFNYEAQPDKSGLPSDRFSAERPEGSISTLTIQRTEQRDSAMYRCASGGDRFGGELFFGEGSRLTVL.